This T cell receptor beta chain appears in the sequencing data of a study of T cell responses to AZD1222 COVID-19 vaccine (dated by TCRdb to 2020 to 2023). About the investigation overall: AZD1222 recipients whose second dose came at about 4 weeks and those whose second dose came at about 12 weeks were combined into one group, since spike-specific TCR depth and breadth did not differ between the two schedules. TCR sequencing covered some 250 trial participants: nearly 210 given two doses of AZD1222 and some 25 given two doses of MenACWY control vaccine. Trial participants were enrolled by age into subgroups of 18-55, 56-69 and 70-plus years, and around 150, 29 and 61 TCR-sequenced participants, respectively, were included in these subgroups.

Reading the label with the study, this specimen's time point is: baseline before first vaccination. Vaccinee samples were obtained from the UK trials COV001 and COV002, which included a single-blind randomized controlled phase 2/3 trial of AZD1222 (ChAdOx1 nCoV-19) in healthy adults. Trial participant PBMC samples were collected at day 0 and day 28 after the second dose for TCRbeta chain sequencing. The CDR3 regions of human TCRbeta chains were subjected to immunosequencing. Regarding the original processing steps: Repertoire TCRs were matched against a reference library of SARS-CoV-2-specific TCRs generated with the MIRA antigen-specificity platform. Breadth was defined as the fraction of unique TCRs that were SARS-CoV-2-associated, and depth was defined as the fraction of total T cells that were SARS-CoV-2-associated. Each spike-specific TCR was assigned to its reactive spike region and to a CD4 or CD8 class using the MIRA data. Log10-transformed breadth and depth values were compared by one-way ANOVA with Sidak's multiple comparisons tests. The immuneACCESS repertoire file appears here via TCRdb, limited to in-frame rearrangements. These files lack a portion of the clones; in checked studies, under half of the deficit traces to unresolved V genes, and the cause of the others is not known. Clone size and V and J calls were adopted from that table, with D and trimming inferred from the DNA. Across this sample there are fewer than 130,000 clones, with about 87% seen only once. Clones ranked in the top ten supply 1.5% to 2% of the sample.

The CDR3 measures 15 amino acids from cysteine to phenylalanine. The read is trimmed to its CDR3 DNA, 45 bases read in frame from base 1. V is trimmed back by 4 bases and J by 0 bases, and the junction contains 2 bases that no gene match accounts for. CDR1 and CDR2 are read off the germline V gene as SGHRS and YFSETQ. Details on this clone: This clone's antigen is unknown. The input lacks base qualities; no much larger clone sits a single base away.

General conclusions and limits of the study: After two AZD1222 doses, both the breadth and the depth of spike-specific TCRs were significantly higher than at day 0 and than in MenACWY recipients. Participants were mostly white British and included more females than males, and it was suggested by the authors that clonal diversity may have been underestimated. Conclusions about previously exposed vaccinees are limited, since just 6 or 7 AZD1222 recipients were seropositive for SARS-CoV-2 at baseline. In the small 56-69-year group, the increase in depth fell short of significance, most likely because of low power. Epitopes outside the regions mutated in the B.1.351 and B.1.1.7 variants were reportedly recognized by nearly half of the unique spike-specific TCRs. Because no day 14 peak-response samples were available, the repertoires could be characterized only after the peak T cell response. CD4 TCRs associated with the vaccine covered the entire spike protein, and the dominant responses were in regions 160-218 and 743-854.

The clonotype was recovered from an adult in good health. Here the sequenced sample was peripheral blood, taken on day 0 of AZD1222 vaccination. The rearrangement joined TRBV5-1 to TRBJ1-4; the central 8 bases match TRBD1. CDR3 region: CASSPQGATNEKLFF. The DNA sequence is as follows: TGCGCCAGCAGCCCACAGGGGGCAACTAATGAAAAACTGTTTTTT. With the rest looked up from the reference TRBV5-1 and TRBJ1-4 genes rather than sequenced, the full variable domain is KAGVTQTPRYLIKTRGQQVTLSCSPISGHRSVSWYQQTPGQGLQFLFEYFSETQRNKGNFPGRFSGRQFSNSRSEMNVSTLELGDSALYLCASSPQGATNEKLFFGSGTQLSVL.